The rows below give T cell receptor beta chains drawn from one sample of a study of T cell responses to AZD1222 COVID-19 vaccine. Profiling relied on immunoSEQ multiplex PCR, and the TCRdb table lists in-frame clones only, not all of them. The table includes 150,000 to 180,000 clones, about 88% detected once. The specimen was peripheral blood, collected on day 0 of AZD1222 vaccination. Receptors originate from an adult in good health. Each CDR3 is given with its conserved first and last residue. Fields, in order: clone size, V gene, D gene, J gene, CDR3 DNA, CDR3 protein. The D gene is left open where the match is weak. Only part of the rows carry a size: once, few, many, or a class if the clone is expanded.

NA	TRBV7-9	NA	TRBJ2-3	TGTGCCAGCAGCTTATTACGACTAGGGAGCACAGATACGCAGTATTTT	CASSLLRLGSTDTQYF
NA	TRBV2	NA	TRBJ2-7	TGTGCCAGCAGTGAGGGGGACACTAGAGACTCCTACGAGCAGTACTTC	CASSEGDTRDSYEQYF
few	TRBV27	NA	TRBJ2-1	TGTGCCAGCAGTTTAAGTCGGGGGTATGGGTACAATGAGCAGTTCTTC	CASSLSRGYGYNEQFF
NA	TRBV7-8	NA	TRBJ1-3	TGTGCCAGCAGCCGAGGGGGGATCTCTGGAAACACCATATATTTT	CASSRGGISGNTIYF
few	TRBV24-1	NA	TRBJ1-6	TGTGCCACCAGTGATTTGGTTCAGGGCAATAATTCACCCCTCCACTTT	CATSDLVQGNNSPLHF
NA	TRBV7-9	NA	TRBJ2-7	TGTGCCAGCAGTCCCCCGGGTTTCGGCTACGAGCAGTACTTC	CASSPPGFGYEQYF
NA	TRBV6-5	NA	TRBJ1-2	TGTGCCAGCCGACGAAGTGCGGGCGGTGGCTACACCTTC	CASRRSAGGGYTF
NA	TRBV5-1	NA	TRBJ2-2	TGCGCCAGCAGCTCCACCGGGACCGCAACCGGGGAGCTGTTTTTT	CASSSTGTATGELFF
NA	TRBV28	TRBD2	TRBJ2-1	TGTGCCAGCAGTTTCGCTAGCGGCCGTCGGGGCAATGAGCAGTTCTTC	CASSFASGRRGNEQFF
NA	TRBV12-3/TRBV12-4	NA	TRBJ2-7	TGTGCCAGCAGTTTACAGGTCGGGTACGAGCAGTACTTC	CASSLQVGYEQYF
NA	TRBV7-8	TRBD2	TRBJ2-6	TGTGCCAGCAGCCCACGGGGGGAAACTGGGGCCAACGTCCTGACTTTC	CASSPRGETGANVLTF
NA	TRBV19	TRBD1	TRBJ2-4	TGTGCCAGTAGTTCCCCACAGGGGCCCAAAAACATTCAGTACTTC	CASSSPQGPKNIQYF
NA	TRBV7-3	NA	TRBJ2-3	TGTGCCAGCAGCCCCCGGCCAACAGCACAAGATACGCAGTATTTT	CASSPRPTAQDTQYF
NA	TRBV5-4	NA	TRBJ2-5	TGTGCCAGCAGCAGGGACAATACGGAGACCCAGTACTTC	CASSRDNTETQYF
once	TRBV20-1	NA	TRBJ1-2	TGCAGTGCTAGAGTTGGACAGATGTACACCTTC	CSARVGQMYTF
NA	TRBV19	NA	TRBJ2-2	TGTGCCAGTGGTACCACGGAGCTGTTTTTT	CASGTTELFF
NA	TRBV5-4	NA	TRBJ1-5	TGTGCCAGCAGCTTAGACGGTCAGCCCCAGCATTTT	CASSLDGQPQHF
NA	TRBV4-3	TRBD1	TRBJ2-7	TGCGCCAGCAGCCAAAACCCGGGACAGGGGGTGGGGAGCGAGCAGTACTTC	CASSQNPGQGVGSEQYF